The T cell receptor beta chain under discussion was sequenced for a study of OX40 agonist ivuxolimab in advanced cancers. As for the study in general: Patients took ivuxolimab, an agonistic anti-OX40 (CD134) antibody. Dose-escalation patients suffered from hepatocellular carcinoma, melanoma, renal cell or head and neck cancer.

Study-wide results and caveats: Low normalized clonal expansion also occurred in some nonresponding patients. Averaging showed that CD8+ T cells had more expanded clones than CD4+ did.

The CDR3 consists of 13 residues. CDR1 is MRHNA and CDR2 is SNTAGT in the germline V gene. V lost 8 bases and J lost 3; bases outside the gene matches: 6. With respect to this clone: Its antigen is currently unknown.

Some clones are missing from TCRdb's copy, which holds only in-frame ones; the method was immunoSEQ multiplex PCR. The sample records approximately 25,000 clones, 60% to 85% being singletons. The receptor was derived from an adult with an advanced solid tumor such as melanoma, head and neck, liver or kidney cancer. V usage is TRBV6-4 and J usage is TRBJ1-1; 7 bases agree with TRBD1. The sequencing here drew on CD4+ or CD8+ T cells sorted from blood, taken in a trial of the OX40 agonist ivuxolimab. CDR3 in DNA: TGTGCCAGCTCTAGGGGGCGAGACACTGAAGCTTTCTTT. Protein product: CASSRGRDTEAFF.